This T cell receptor beta chain was sequenced for a study of CD8 T cells in ankylosing spondylitis. Points from the study as a whole: Peripheral blood samples showed relatively rare disease-linked clones, and these clones were CD8+. Disease-linked clones were reportedly significantly enriched in matched ankylosing spondylitis synovial fluid. A TCR beta motif made of fewer than 10 highly homologous variants seemed typical of ankylosing spondylitis blood.

Concerning this clonotype: Its antigen is unknown.

Making use of molecular barcodes, quantitative 5'-RACE generated TCR beta libraries. Using its own MiXCR run on the 5' RACE reads, TCRdb lists one record per CDR3 protein. The sample holds about 450,000 distinct CDR3 sequences; about 25% are singletons and the top ten take about 0.89%. The CDR3 loop spans 16 amino acids. Germline values: CDR1 LGHDT, CDR2 YNNKEL (reference sequence). The V gene end was trimmed by 0 bases and the J gene end by 5 bases; junction bases not matched to a gene: 6. The origin of this receptor is a male donor with ankylosing spondylitis. The V call is TRBV3-1, the J call TRBJ2-1; 8 bases match TRBD1. Sequencing input: blood, either unsorted or a sorted T cell fraction (not recorded which). CDR3 loop: CASSQDSGGEDNEQFF. The DNA of the CDR3 is TGTGCCAGCAGCCAAGATTCAGGGGGCGAGGACAATGAGCAGTTCTTC.